The 23 T cell receptor beta chains in this list originate from one sample, sequenced in a study of Graves' ophthalmopathy and Graves' hyperthyroidism. Beta-chain TCR CDR3 regions were amplified from RNA transcripts. HTBI primers were used in a first-round RT-PCR, which preceded a second-round multiplex PCR. In TCRdb, the multiplex PCR reads were re-called with MiXCR into one record per CDR3 protein. There are about 1.1 million distinct CDR3 sequences in the sample; around a third occur only once, and roughly 11% lies in the top ten. Material: peripheral blood or thyroid tissue (not recorded which). These receptors were taken from an adult man with Graves' hyperthyroidism.

On this clonotype itself: Given the absence of the conserved phenylalanine or tryptophan at the CDR3 end, a read error is likely. The DNA is omitted, as the CDR3 cannot be located on it reliably, and the CDR3 follows TCRdb's listing. The chain is built from TRBV7-2 and TRBJ1-3; the listed D gene, TRBD1, was not tested against the DNA. CDR1 is SGHTA, CDR2 FQGNSA, per germline. 8 amino acids form the CDR3, both terminal residues included. Here the CDR3 reads CASSRATG.

This chain connects TRBV2 to TRBJ2-5, with TRBD1 matching 8 bases. After removal of 4 bases from V and 5 bases from J, the junction contained 6 bases not matched to a gene. The CDR3 is 14 amino acids. CDR1 and CDR2 from the germline V gene are SNHLY and FYNNEI. The CDR3 DNA follows: TGTGCCAGCAGTGCACAGACAGGGGAGGAGACCCAGTACTTC. It is translated as CASSAQTGEETQYF. The whole variable domain, filled in from reference TRBV2 and TRBJ2-5, reads EPEVTQTPSHQVTQMGQEVILRCVPISNHLYFYWYRQILGQKVEFLVSFYNNEISEKSEIFDDQFSVERPDGSNFTLKIRSTKLEDSAMYFCASSAQTGEETQYFGPGTRLLVL.

This clonotype was counted ten times or more. The chain combines TRBV29-1 with TRBJ1-3; D remains ambiguous. The CDR3 runs 13 residues. The germline V and J ends were trimmed by 6 bases and 0 bases, with 9 bases remaining between them. In germline, CDR1 is SQVTM, CDR2 ANQGSEA. This CDR3 reads CSVLQSSGNTIYF. CDR3 nucleotide sequence: TGCAGCGTGCTCCAGAGCTCTGGAAACACCATATATTTT.

The gene calls are TRBV7-9 and TRBJ2-7; 8 nucleotides agree with TRBD1. The CDR3 covers 12 residues. V lost 10 bases to trimming and J lost 3 bases; unmatched junction nucleotides: 5. Germline values: CDR1 SEHNR, CDR2 FQNEAQ (reference sequence). The CDR3 DNA is TGTGCCACGAACAGGGGGGACTACGAGCAGTACTTC. Residues: CATNRGDYEQYF.

This clonotype has a count of ten or more. The chain recombines TRBV13 with TRBJ2-5; 10 bases map to TRBD1. CDR1 and CDR2 from the germline V gene are PRHDT and FYEKMQ (reference sequence). The ends lost 5 bases at V and 2 bases at J; junction bases unmatched: 8. CDR3 length: 16 residues. The CDR3 nucleotides read TGTGCCAGCAGCACTCGACAGGGGGCTGATCAAGAGACCCAGTACTTC. Translated, it gives CASSTRQGADQETQYF.

This clonotype came up a few times. The CDR3 DNA sequence: TGTGCCAGCAGCCCGGGGCCCGGGGCTCTTGGGGCCAACGTCCTGACTTTC. This codes for CASSPGPGALGANVLTF. This chain links TRBV7-9 with TRBJ2-6; D is perhaps TRBD1 or TRBD2 (5 bases each). CDR1 is SEHNR and CDR2 is FQNEAQ in the germline V gene (reference sequence). The CDR3 extends over 17 amino acids. V lost 5 bases, J lost 3 bases, and 17 bases lay in between.

This chain uses TRBV9 with TRBJ2-7; 8 nucleotides align to TRBD1. With V trimmed by 0 bases and J by 5 bases, 4 bases remained unmatched. Germline V gives CDR1 SGDLS, CDR2 YYNGEE. The CDR3 extends over 14 amino acids. CDR3 sequence: CASSVDDRGNEQYF. CDR3 bases: TGTGCCAGCAGCGTAGACGACAGGGGAAACGAGCAGTACTTC.

The sample holds many counts of this clonotype. This chain joins TRBV7-8 and TRBJ1-2, with D possibly TRBD1 on 5 matching bases. From germline, CDR1 is SGHVS and CDR2 FQNEAQ. CDR3 size: 13 residues. Trimming pared 3 bases from V and 4 bases from J, leaving 9 bases between. The CDR3 DNA reads TGTGCCAGCAGCTTTGGGGGAAGCTATGGCTACACCTTC. Amino acids: CASSFGGSYGYTF.

A word on this clonotype: A read error may explain this, as a much larger clone is one base away. The chain combines TRBV7-2 with TRBJ2-5; TRBD1 is a possible D gene (6 bases). The CDR3 length is 16 residues. Germline CDR1 SGHTA, CDR2 FQGNSA. CDR3 in amino acids: CASSPSVGTGQETRYF. The CDR3 nucleotides read TGTGCCAGCAGCCCGTCAGTGGGGACGGGACAAGAGACCCGGTACTTC.

This clonotype was recorded at least ten times. The CDR3 DNA reads as TGTGCCAGCAGCTTAGGTTATCGGGAGACCCAGTACTTC. Protein sequence: CASSLGYRETQYF. The V call is TRBV7-6, the J call TRBJ2-5; D gene ambiguous. The length of the CDR3 is 13 residues. Germline CDR1 is SGHVS and CDR2 is FNYEAQ. V was clipped by 1 base and J by 5 bases, with 8 bases between them.

This clonotype was found many times. The V gene is TRBV5-1, the J gene TRBJ2-6, with 7 bases identical to TRBD2. The J segment lost 5 bases and the V segment lost 0 bases, leaving 14 bases of the junction unmatched. Germline V gene data show CDR1 as SGHRS and CDR2 as YFSETQ. The CDR3 extends over 19 amino acids. The CDR3 nucleotides read TGCGCCAGCAGCTTGGTAACGGGGGGAAGCTCTGGCCGGGCCAACGTCCTGACTTTC. This translates into CASSLVTGGSSGRANVLTF.

This clonotype was detected ten times or more. The CDR3 DNA reads as TGTGCCAGTAGTGTGGGACAGACCTACGAGCAGTACTTC. This encodes CASSVGQTYEQYF. This chain connects TRBV19 to TRBJ2-7; 7 bases are a match to TRBD1. The ends lost 5 bases at V and 2 bases at J; junction bases unmatched: 3. The CDR3 is made up of 13 amino acids. Germline V lookup: CDR1 LNHDA, CDR2 SQIVND (reference sequence).

As concerns this clonotype: A read error may explain this, as a much larger clone is one base away. The chain carries TRBV5-4 and TRBJ2-7, with 7 bases that match TRBD1. Unmatched junction bases numbered 10, after V lost 3 bases and J lost 7 bases. The CDR3 loop spans 14 amino acids. CDR1 is SGHNT, CDR2 YYREEE, per germline (reference sequence). This CDR3 reads CASSWKDRTGEQYF. CDR3 nucleotide sequence: TGTGCCAGCAGCTGGAAGGACAGGACGGGGGAGCAGTACTTC.

The CDR3 spells CASSWGVGGEISGANVLTF. The CDR3 nucleotides read TGTGCCAGCAGCTGGGGTGTTGGGGGCGAAATCTCTGGGGCCAACGTCCTGACTTTC. The V call is TRBV7-2, the J call TRBJ2-6; possibly TRBD1 for D (6 bases). Trimming removed 4 bases at V and 0 bases at J, with 19 bases between. CDR3 size: 19 residues. Germline V gene lookup returns CDR1 SGHTA and CDR2 FQGNSA.

The chain uses TRBV10-3 and TRBJ1-6, with D maybe TRBD1 (6 bases). The CDR3 is made up of 15 amino acids. V gave up 3 bases and J gave up 8 bases, with 14 bases separating them. CDR1 is ENHRY, CDR2 SYGVKD, per germline. The CDR3 loop reads CAISDEDRSYSPLHF. The CDR3 nucleotides are TGTGCCATCAGTGATGAAGACAGGTCTTATTCACCCCTCCACTTT.

This clonotype was seen a few times. The chain couples TRBV11-2 to TRBJ1-2; D is possibly TRBD1 (5 bases). Trimming removed 5 bases from V and 11 bases from J, with 18 bases in between. The CDR3 consists of 13 residues. CDR1 is SGHAT and CDR2 is FQNNGV in the germline V gene. The CDR3 spells CASSPGPLAVYTF. The CDR3 DNA reads as TGTGCCAGCAGCCCAGGGCCCCTGGCGGTTTACACCTTC. Looking up the rest from reference TRBV11-2 and TRBJ1-2 gives the full variable domain: EAGVAQSPRYKIIEKRQSVAFWCNPISGHATLYWYQQILGQGPKLLIQFQNNGVVDDSQLPKDRFSAERLKGVDSTLKIQPAKLEDSAVYLCASSPGPLAVYTFGSGTRLTVV.

V usage is TRBV7-9 and J usage is TRBJ1-6; the D gene is possibly TRBD1 (5 bases). The CDR3 runs 16 residues. CDR1 SEHNR and CDR2 FQNEAQ come from the germline V gene (reference sequence). Trimming removed 5 bases at V and 9 bases at J, with 20 bases between. CDR3 residues: CASSPPLGVDSSPLHF. In nucleotides, the CDR3 is TGTGCCAGCAGCCCCCCTTTAGGGGTGGATTCTTCACCCCTCCACTTT.

The rearrangement joins TRBV7-3 to TRBJ1-1; D is possibly TRBD1 (6 bases). From germline, CDR1 is SGHTA and CDR2 FQGTGA. V shed 4 bases and J shed 3 bases, with 15 bases lying between them. The CDR3 sequence is 15 residues long. CDR3 bases: TGTGCCAGCAGCTCAACAGGGTCCTCGTACACTGAAGCTTTCTTT. Translated: CASSSTGSSYTEAFF.

This clonotype showed up many times. The chain recombines TRBV7-9 with TRBJ2-2, with 13 bases fitting TRBD2. The CDR3 loop spans 19 amino acids. Germline CDR1 SEHNR, CDR2 FQNEAQ (reference sequence). The V gene end was trimmed by 3 bases and the J gene end by 3 bases; junction bases not matched to a gene: 10. CDR3 protein: CASSFDPGLAGVHTGELFF. CDR3 sequence (DNA): TGTGCCAGCAGCTTCGATCCCGGACTAGCGGGAGTTCACACCGGGGAGCTGTTTTTT.

The table lists this clonotype with many counts. The chain uses TRBV4-1 and TRBJ1-6, with D possibly matching TRBD1 (6 bases). CDR3 length: 13 amino acids. Looked up from germline, CDR1 is MGHRA and CDR2 is YSYEKL. Trimming took off 2 bases at V and 7 bases at J, with 6 bases between the two ends. The CDR3 DNA reads as TGCGCCAGCAGCCAAACAGGGAATTCACCCCTCCACTTT. It translates to CASSQTGNSPLHF.

Ten or more counts support this clonotype. Compared with germline, one end of the junction differs, possibly owing to a read error. The chain employs TRBV5-1 and TRBJ2-7; D is undetermined. The length of the CDR3 is 13 residues. From germline, CDR1 is SGHRS and CDR2 YFSETQ. The CDR3 region has the DNA TGTGCCAGCAGCTTGGACGGCTCCTACGAGCAGTACTTC. This encodes CASSLDGSYEQYF.

In its sample, this clonotype was seen a few times. A much larger clone differs from this one at a single base, so this may be a read error. The chain is built from TRBV20-1 and TRBJ1-5, with 8 bases lining up with TRBD1. The CDR3 is 14 amino acids. V shed 4 bases and J 0 bases; nucleotides not matched to a gene: 2. Per germline, CDR1 DFQATT and CDR2 SNEGSKA (reference sequence). The CDR3 sequence: CSAIGTGSNQPQHF. In nucleotides, the CDR3 is TGCAGTGCTATAGGGACAGGTAGCAATCAGCCCCAGCATTTT.

With regard to this clonotype: A much more abundant neighbour one base away suggests this may be a read error. The chain recombines TRBV7-2 with TRBJ2-5; the D is unclear. Trimming pared 7 bases from V and 5 bases from J, leaving 20 bases between. CDR1 is SGHTA, CDR2 FQGNSA, per germline. This CDR3 has 15 residues. This CDR3 is CASTPPPPSRETQYF. The CDR3 coding sequence is TGTGCCAGCACCCCCCCCCCGCCTTCAAGGGAGACCCAGTACTTC.